These T cell receptor beta chains were read from a single sample in a study of cytomegalovirus exposure and HLA in healthy donors. Method: immunoSEQ multiplex PCR; TCRdb's copy keeps in-frame clones and lacks some. The sample consists of approximately 120,000 clones, roughly nine tenths of them appearing once. Input material: PBMCs. The source is a young woman in good health and CMV-seronegative. CDR3s include the opening cysteine and the closing phenylalanine or tryptophan. A D gene is named only where the DNA matches it firmly. Clone size, where shown, is once, few, many, or a class for clones that have expanded.

>TRBJ2-1|TRBD1|TRBV27|.
CASSLLGQGSYNEQFF
TGTGCCAGCAGTTTATTGGGACAGGGGTCATACAATGAGCAGTTCTTC
>TRBJ1-2|TRBD1|TRBV13|.
CASSPRDRGYGYTF
TGTGCCAGCAGCCCCCGGGACAGGGGGTATGGCTACACCTTC
>TRBJ2-7|TRBD2|TRBV7-2|.
CASSIVAGRGGNEQYF
TGTGCCAGCAGCATCGTAGCGGGAAGGGGTGGAAACGAGCAGTACTTC
>TRBJ2-5|TRBD2|TRBV10-3|.
CAISGTSGGQETQYF
TGTGCCATCAGTGGGACTAGCGGGGGGCAAGAGACCCAGTACTTC
>TRBJ2-1|.|TRBV12-2|.
CASRSGTSIIEQFF
TGTGCAAGTCGGTCCGGGACTAGCATAATTGAGCAGTTCTTC
>TRBJ1-2|TRBD1|TRBV5-4|.
CASRLGQGEGGYTF
TGTGCCAGCAGATTGGGACAGGGGGAGGGTGGCTACACCTTC
>TRBJ2-7|TRBD2|TRBV9|.
CASSVVGSGRFNEQYF
TGTGCCAGCAGCGTAGTAGGAAGCGGGAGGTTCAACGAGCAGTACTTC
>TRBJ1-5|.|TRBV27|.
CASSLTSNQPQHF
TGTGCCAGCAGTTTAACAAGCAATCAGCCCCAGCATTTT
>TRBJ1-5|TRBD1|TRBV19|once
CASSIQTGDYSNQPQHF
TGTGCCAGTAGTATTCAGACAGGGGATTATAGCAATCAGCCCCAGCATTTT
>TRBJ2-5|TRBD1|TRBV4-1|.
CASSQLPGQQETQYF
TGCGCCAGCAGCCAATTGCCGGGACAGCAAGAGACCCAGTACTTC